The clone carrying this T cell receptor (beta chain) was counted many times. Antigen specificity is unknown. Amplified TCR beta CDR3 regions came from RNA transcripts. HTBI primers were used for first-round RT-PCR of the TCR CDR3. One entry per CDR3 protein results from TCRdb running MiXCR on the multiplex PCR reads. The sample records 300,000 to 400,000 distinct CDR3 sequences, more than 12% being singletons. The sample comes from a study of T cells in Graves' hyperthyroidism and ophthalmopathy. The study, taken as a whole, reports: Patients with ophthalmopathy were separated from those with stable hyperthyroidism by a 13 V-J model. Progression to ophthalmopathy was predicted a median of roughly 6.6 months early. Blood also held most thyroid clonotypes expanded beyond 0.001.

The CDR3 totals 13 residues. From germline, CDR1 is SGHVS and CDR2 FQNEAQ. Trimming removed 9 bases from V and 4 bases from J, with 13 bases in between. The clonotype was recovered from a woman aged 30 to 39 with Graves' ophthalmopathy. The chain links TRBV7-8 to TRBJ1-3, with no clear D. Sequenced: blood. The CDR3 nucleotides read TGTGCCAGTGTTTCTCTGGTCGGAAACACCATATATTTT. Its protein is CASVSLVGNTIYF.